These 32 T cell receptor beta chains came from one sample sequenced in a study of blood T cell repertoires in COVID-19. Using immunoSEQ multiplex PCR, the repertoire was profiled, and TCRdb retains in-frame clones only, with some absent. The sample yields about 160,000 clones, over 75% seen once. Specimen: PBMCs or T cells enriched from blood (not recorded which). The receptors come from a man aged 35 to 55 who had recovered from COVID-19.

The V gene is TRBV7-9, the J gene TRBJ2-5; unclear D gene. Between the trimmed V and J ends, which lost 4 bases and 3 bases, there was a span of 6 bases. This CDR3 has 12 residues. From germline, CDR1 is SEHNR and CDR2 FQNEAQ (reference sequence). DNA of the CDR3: TGTGCCAGCAGCTCCCAGGAAGAGACCCAGTACTTC. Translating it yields CASSSQEETQYF. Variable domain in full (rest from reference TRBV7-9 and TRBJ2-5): DTGVSQNPRHKITKRGQNVTFRCDPISEHNRLYWYRQTLGQGPEFLTYFQNEAQLEKSRLLSDRFSAERPKGSFSTLEIQRTEQGDSAMYLCASSSQEETQYFGPGTRLLVL.

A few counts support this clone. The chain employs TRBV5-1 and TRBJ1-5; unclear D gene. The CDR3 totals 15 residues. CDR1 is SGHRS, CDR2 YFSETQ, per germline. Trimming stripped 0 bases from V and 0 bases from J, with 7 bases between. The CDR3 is CASSLDTNSNQPQHF. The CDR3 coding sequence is TGCGCCAGCAGCTTGGACACAAATAGCAATCAGCCCCAGCATTTT.

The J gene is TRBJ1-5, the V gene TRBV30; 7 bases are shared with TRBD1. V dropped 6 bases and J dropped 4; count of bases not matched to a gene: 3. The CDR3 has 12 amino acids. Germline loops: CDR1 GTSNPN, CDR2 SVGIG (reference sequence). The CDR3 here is CACNRGNQPQHF. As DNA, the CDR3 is TGTGCCTGCAACAGGGGTAATCAGCCCCAGCATTTT.

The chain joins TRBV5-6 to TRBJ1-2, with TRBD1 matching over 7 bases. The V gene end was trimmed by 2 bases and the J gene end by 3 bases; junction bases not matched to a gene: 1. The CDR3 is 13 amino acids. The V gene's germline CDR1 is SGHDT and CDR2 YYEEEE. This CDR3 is CASSLGTDYGYTF. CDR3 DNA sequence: TGTGCCAGCAGCTTAGGGACAGACTATGGCTACACCTTC.

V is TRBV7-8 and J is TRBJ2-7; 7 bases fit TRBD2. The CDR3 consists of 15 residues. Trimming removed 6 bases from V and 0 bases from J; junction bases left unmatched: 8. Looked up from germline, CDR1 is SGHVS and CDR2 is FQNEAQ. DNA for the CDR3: TGTGCCAGCAGAACAACTGGCGGGGGCTCCTACGAGCAGTACGTC. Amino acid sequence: CASRTTGGGSYEQYV.

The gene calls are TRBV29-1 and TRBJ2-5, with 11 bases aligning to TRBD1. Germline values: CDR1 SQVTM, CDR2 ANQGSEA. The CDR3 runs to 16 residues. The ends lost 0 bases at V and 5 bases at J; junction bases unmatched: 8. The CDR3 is CSVEDLGQGASETQYF. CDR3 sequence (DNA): TGCAGCGTTGAAGATTTAGGACAGGGGGCGAGTGAGACCCAGTACTTC.

CDR3 bases: TGTGCCAGCAGTTTATCCTCTAATCAGCCCCAGCATTTT. It codes for CASSLSSNQPQHF. The chain carries TRBV12-3 or TRBV12-4 and TRBJ1-5; D ambiguous. The CDR3 extends over 13 amino acids. V shed 2 bases and J shed 4 bases, with 6 bases lying between them.

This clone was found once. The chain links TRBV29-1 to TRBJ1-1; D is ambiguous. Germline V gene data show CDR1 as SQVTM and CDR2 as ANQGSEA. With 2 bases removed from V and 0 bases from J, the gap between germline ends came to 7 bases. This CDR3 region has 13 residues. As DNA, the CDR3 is TGCAGCGTTGAAACCCAGATGAACACTGAAGCTTTCTTT. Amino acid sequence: CSVETQMNTEAFF.

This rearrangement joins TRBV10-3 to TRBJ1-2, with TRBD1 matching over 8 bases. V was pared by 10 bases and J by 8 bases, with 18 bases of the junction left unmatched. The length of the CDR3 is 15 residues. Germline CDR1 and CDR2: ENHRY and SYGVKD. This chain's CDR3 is CASRDRLLLAAGYTF. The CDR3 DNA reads TGTGCCAGCCGGGACAGGCTTCTTTTGGCGGCCGGCTACACCTTC.

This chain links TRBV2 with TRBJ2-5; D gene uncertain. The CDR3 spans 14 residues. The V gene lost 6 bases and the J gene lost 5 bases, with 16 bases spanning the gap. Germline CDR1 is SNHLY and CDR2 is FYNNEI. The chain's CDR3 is CASSRSGGTETQYF. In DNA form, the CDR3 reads TGTGCCAGCAGCCGTTCCGGTGGTACCGAGACCCAGTACTTC.

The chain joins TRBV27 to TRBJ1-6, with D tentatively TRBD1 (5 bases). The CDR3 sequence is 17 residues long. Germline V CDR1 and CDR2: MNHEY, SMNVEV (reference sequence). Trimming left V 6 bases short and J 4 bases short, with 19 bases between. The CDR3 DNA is TGTGCCAGCAGCCCAGGGAGGGAATGGTGGTATAATTCACCCCTCCACTTT. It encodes CASSPGREWWYNSPLHF.

The CDR3 spells CASSHSIGTEATQYF. The CDR3 DNA is TGTGCCAGCAGCCACTCGATCGGGACAGAGGCGACCCAGTACTTC. This chain links TRBV7-6 with TRBJ2-5; 7 nucleotides match TRBD1. J gave up 7 bases and V 5 bases, and 13 bases lay outside the gene matches. The CDR3 is made up of 15 amino acids. Germline V gene data show CDR1 as SGHVS and CDR2 as FNYEAQ.

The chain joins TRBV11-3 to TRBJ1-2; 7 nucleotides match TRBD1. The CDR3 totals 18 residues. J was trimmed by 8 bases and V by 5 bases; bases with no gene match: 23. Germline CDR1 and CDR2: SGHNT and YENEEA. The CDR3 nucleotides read TGTGCCAGCAGCCCTCAAGCGTCGACAGGGTCCTCCTCATACGGCTACACCTTC. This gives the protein CASSPQASTGSSSYGYTF.

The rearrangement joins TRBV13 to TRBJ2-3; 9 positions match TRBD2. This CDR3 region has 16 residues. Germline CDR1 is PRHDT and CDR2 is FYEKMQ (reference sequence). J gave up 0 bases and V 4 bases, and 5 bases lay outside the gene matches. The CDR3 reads CASSSKAGGSTDTQYF. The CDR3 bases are TGTGCCAGCAGCTCCAAAGCGGGGGGCAGCACAGATACGCAGTATTTT. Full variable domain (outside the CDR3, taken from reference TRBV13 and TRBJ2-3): AAGVIQSPRHLIKEKRETATLKCYPIPRHDTVYWYQQGPGQDPQFLISFYEKMQSDKGSIPDRFSAQQFSDYHSELNMSSLELGDSALYFCASSSKAGGSTDTQYFGPGTRLTVL.

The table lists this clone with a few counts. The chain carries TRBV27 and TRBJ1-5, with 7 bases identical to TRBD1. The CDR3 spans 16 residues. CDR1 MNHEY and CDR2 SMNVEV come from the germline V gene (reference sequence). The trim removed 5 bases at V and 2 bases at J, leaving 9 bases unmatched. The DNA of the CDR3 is TGTGCCAGCAGTCTCACAGGGGTTGGGGGCAATCAGCCCCAGCATTTT. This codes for CASSLTGVGGNQPQHF.

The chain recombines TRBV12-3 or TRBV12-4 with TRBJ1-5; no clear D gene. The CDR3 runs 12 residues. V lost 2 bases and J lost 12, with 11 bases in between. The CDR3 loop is CASSLPPSHQHF. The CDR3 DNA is TGTGCCAGCAGTTTACCACCTAGTCACCAGCATTTT.

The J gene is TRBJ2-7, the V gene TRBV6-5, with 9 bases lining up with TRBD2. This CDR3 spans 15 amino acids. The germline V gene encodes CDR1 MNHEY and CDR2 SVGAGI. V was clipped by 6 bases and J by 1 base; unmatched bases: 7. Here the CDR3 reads CASSVAGALSYEQYF. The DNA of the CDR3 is TGTGCCAGCAGCGTAGCGGGGGCCCTTTCCTACGAGCAGTACTTC.

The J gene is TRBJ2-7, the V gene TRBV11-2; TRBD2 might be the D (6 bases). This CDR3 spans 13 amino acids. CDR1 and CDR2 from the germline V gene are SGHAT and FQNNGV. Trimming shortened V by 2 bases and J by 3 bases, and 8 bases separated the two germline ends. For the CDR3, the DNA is TGTGCCAGCAGCTTAACGCGGGACTACGAGCAGTACTTC. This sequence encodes CASSLTRDYEQYF.

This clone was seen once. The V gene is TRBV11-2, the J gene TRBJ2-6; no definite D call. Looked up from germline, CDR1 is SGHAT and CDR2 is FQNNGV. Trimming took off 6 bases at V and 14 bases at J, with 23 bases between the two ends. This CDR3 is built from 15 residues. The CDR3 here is CASSPASAGSLLLTF. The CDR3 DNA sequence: TGTGCCAGCAGTCCCGCTTCCGCAGGCAGTCTCCTCCTGACTTTC.

The CDR3, as DNA: TGTGCCAGCATGAGACGGGGGGGAGAGACCCAGTACTTC. Its protein is CASMRRGGETQYF. This chain joins TRBV3-1 (or the pseudogene TRBV3-2) and TRBJ2-5, with 8 bases fitting TRBD2. The germline gives CDR1 LGHDT, CDR2 YNNKEL (reference sequence). V lost 7 bases and J lost 4; bases outside the gene matches: 5. CDR3 length: 13 residues.

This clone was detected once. The CDR3 bases are TGTGCCAGCAGCTTGGGGCTTCACACAGATACGCAGTATTTT. It specifies CASSLGLHTDTQYF. The V gene is TRBV5-4, the J gene TRBJ2-3; D is uncertain. V dropped 0 bases and J dropped 2 bases, with 7 bases sitting between them. CDR3 length: 14 amino acids. Germline CDR1 and CDR2: SGHNT and YYREEE (reference sequence).

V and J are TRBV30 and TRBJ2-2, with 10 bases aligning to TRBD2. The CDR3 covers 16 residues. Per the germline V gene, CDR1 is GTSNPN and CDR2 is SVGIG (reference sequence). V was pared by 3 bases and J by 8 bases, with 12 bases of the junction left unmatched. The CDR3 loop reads CAWRGLAGAVGGELFF. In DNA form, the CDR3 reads TGTGCCTGGAGGGGTCTAGCGGGGGCCGTAGGAGGGGAGCTGTTTTTT.

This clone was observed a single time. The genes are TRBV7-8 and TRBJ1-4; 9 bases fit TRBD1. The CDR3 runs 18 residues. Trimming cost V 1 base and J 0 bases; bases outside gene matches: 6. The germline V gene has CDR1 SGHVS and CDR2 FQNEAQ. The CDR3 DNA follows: TGTGCCAGCAGCTTAGACGGGGACAGGGAAACAACTAATGAAAAACTGTTTTTT. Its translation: CASSLDGDRETTNEKLFF.

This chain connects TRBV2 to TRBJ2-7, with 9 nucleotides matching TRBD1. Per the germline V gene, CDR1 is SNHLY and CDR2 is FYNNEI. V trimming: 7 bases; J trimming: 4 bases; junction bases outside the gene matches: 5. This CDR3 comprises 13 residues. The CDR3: CASMRDRAYEQYF. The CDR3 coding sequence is TGTGCCAGCATGAGGGACAGGGCTTACGAGCAGTACTTC.

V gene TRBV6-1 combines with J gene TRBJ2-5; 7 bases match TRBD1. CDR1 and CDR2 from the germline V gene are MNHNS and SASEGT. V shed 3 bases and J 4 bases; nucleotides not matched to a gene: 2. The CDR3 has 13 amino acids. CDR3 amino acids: CASSETGSETQYF. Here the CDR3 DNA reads TGTGCCAGCAGTGAGACAGGGTCAGAGACCCAGTACTTC.

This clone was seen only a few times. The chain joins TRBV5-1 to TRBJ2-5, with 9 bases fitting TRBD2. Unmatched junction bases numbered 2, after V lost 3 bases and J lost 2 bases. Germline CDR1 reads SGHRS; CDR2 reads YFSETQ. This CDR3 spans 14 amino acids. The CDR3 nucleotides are TGCGCCAGCAGCTGGAGCGGGGGGCAAGAGACCCAGTACTTC. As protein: CASSWSGGQETQYF.

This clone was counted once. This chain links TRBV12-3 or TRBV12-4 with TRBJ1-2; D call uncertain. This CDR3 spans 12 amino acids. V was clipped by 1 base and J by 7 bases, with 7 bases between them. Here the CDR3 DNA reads TGTGCCAGCAGTTTAGACCCGGGTGGCTACACCTTC. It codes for CASSLDPGGYTF.

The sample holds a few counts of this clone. Written as DNA, the CDR3 is TGCGCCAGCAGCTTGGAAATGGGCAGGGGCGGAAAAGATGGCTACACCTTC. The encoded protein is CASSLEMGRGGKDGYTF. V and J are TRBV5-1 and TRBJ1-2; D is perhaps TRBD1 (6 bases). CDR1 is SGHRS, CDR2 YFSETQ, per germline. V was trimmed by 0 bases and J by 6 bases, leaving 21 bases between them. The CDR3 covers 17 residues.

The CDR3 sequence: CASTTEAPYNYGYTF. CDR3 nucleotides: TGTGCCAGCACCACGGAGGCTCCTTATAACTATGGCTACACCTTC. V gene TRBV21-1 combines with J gene TRBJ1-2. TRBV21-1 is flagged as a pseudogene. The CDR3 extends over 15 amino acids.

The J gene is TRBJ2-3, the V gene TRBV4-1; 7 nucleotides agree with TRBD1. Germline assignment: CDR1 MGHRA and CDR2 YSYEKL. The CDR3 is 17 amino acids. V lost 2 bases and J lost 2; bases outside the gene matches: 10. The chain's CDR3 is CASSQSGQFSPTDTQYF. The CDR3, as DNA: TGCGCCAGCAGCCAATCGGGACAGTTTTCCCCCACAGATACGCAGTATTTT.

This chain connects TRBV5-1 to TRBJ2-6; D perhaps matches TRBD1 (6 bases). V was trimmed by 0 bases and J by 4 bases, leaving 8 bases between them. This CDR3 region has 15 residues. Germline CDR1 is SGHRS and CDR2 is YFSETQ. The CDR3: CASSLGTAGANVLTF. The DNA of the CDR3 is TGCGCCAGCAGCTTGGGGACAGCGGGGGCCAACGTCCTGACTTTC.

CDR3 coding DNA: TGTGCCACCAGTGATTTTCGGAGCGGGGGGGATGGAGATACGCAGTATTTT. This gives the protein CATSDFRSGGDGDTQYF. This sequence joins TRBV24-1 and TRBJ2-3; TRBD2 matches at 10 bases. Trimming took 1 base from V and 5 from J; bases not matched to a gene: 8. Germline V CDR1 and CDR2: KGHDR, SFDVKD. The CDR3 totals 17 residues.